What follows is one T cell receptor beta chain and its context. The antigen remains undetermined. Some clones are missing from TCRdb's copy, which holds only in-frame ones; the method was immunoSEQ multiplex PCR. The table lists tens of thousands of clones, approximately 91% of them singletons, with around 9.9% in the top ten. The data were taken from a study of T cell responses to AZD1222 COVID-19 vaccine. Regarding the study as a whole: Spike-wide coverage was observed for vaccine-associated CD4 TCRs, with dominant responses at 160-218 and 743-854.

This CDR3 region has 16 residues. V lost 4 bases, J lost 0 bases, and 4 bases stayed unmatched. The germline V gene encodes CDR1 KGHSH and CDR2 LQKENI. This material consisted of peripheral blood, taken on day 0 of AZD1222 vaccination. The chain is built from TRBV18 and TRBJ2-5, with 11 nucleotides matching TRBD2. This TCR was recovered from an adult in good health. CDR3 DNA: TGTGCCAGCTCACTGACTAGCGGGACCTACCAAGAGACCCAGTACTTC. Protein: CASSLTSGTYQETQYF.